This TCR beta chain was sequenced during a study of blood T cell repertoires in COVID-19. V was trimmed by 1 base and J by 0 bases, leaving 7 bases between them. This CDR3 contains 15 residues. In germline, CDR1 is MNHNY, CDR2 SVGAGI (reference sequence). Authors' data handling: Quantification of nucleated cells was approximated via reference gene primer amplification. TCRdb's table, derived via immunoSEQ multiplex PCR, lists solely in-frame clones and lacks some. V and J calls and clone size are copied from that table; D and trimming were computed from the DNA. The data contain around 180,000 clones, roughly four fifths of them singletons. Across about 22 US areas, participants ranged in age from about 18 to 90 years.

Sample: PBMCs or T cells enriched from blood (not recorded which). This rearrangement joins TRBV6-6 to TRBJ1-5, with a possible D match to TRBD1 (5 bases). The sequence derives from a man in his fifties who had recovered from COVID-19. This chain's CDR3 is CASSYWGDSNQPQHF. CDR3 sequence (DNA): TGTGCCAGCAGTTACTGGGGGGATAGCAATCAGCCCCAGCATTTT.